This T cell receptor (beta chain) was sequenced for a study of blood T cells in healthy people across ages. Notes on the study in general: Higher diversity, along with more naive CD4+ cells, distinguished long-lived donors from aged donors.

A second PCR of 7 to 11 cycles used a sample-barcoded 5' primer and a J-beta primer mix. A single record per CDR3 protein comes from TCRdb applying MiXCR to the 5' RACE reads. The sample lists about 1.5 million distinct CDR3 sequences; 35% to 45% were seen once. The donors, healthy Caucasians from Russia, were aged about 6 to 95. Note on this clonotype: Antigen specificity is unknown.

Germline loops: CDR1 SEHNR, CDR2 FQNEAQ (reference sequence). Between the trimmed V and J ends, which lost 6 bases and 7 bases, there was a span of 25 bases. The CDR3 totals 16 residues. The chain uses TRBV7-9 and TRBJ2-7; a possible D gene is TRBD1 (6 bases). Material for sequencing was blood. The TCR comes from a woman aged 18 to 35 in good health. The CDR3 DNA reads TGTGCCAGCAGGCCCCACCACCTACGAGGGGACAATGAGCAGTACTTC. This gives the protein CASRPHHLRGDNEQYF.